The entry below describes one TCR beta chain. Antigen specificity is unknown. The source of the sample is a study of Tregs in tolerant kidney transplant recipients. The study's findings and limits: For some patients, primers changed over time, blocking nucleotide-level comparison. The small number of patients limits these findings pending further validation.

The method was immunoSEQ multiplex PCR; TCRdb's version includes in-frame clones alone and lacks a portion of them. The sample includes roughly 80,000 clones, roughly 90% seen only once; the top ten take 1.6%. Mixed chimerism was transient after nonmyeloablative marrow transplants from related graft donors. Unstimulated regulatory T cells (CD4+CD25+CD127-), CD4+CD25- non-regulatory cells, CD4 and CD8 cells were FACS-sorted from thawed PBMCs. V was cut by 4 bases and J by 6 bases, with 20 bases left in between. The CDR3 length is 15 residues. CDR1 and CDR2 (germline): SGHRS, YFSETQ. This TCR derives from a human patient who received a combined kidney and bone marrow transplant. Some T cells may trace back to the graft donor. The chain employs TRBV5-1 and TRBJ2-7, with D perhaps TRBD1 (8 bases). This specimen was CD4+ T cells from blood (PBMCs), taken 24 months after the transplant. The CDR3 DNA follows: TGCGCCAGCAGCCTCCACCTGACAGGGGAGGGCGAGCAGTACTTC. This gives the protein CASSLHLTGEGEQYF.